This T cell receptor beta chain appears in the sequencing data of a study of T cells in localized non-small cell lung cancer. Study-level findings and limits: Adjacent uninvolved lung tissue had the highest T cell clonality, exceeding tumor.

The CDR3 sequence is 15 residues long. V was pared by 5 bases and J by 2 bases, with 13 bases between. Germline CDR1 SGHTA, CDR2 FQGNSA. In regard to this clone: Its antigen is not known.

The repertoire was sequenced with immunoSEQ multiplex PCR; TCRdb's copy has only in-frame clones and lacks some. This table has about 14,000 clones, around 81% appearing once. The sequenced sample was peripheral blood, obtained before any cancer treatment. The gene calls are TRBV7-2 and TRBJ2-1, with D possibly called TRBD1 or TRBD2 (7 bases each). This TCR derives from a female donor over 55 with stage I squamous cell lung carcinoma. The CDR3 coding sequence is TGTGCCAGCAGCCCGCAGGGGGGGGCCTACAATGAGCAGTTCTTC. Its protein is CASSPQGGAYNEQFF.